What follows are 10 T cell receptor beta chains derived from one specimen sequenced in a study of memory CD4+ T cells and cytomegalovirus serostatus (dated 2019 in TCRdb). Library construction relied on the immunoSEQ multiplex PCR assay. Not all clones reach the TCRdb copy of this immuneACCESS table, which keeps in-frame sequences only. Checked studies attribute under half of the gap to unresolved V genes and leave the rest unexplained. The sample has almost 55,000 clones on record, roughly 72% of them singletons. The ten largest clones take up 1.5% to 2% of the sample. Single viable CD3+CD4+CD8-CD45RO+ cells were sorted as memory CD4+ T cells on a FACSAria II. Sequencing was done on a sample of memory CD4+ T cells from blood. Receptor source: an adult in good health and CMV-seronegative.

J is TRBJ2-1 and V is TRBV28, with 15 bases aligning to TRBD2. The CDR3 extends over 20 amino acids. V was clipped by 6 bases and J by 0 bases; unmatched bases: 12. CDR1 MDHEN and CDR2 SYDVKM come from the germline V gene. CDR3 bases: TGTGCCAGCAGGACCATGGGGACTAGCGGGAGGCTAAGCTCCTACAATGAGCAGTTCTTC. This translates into CASRTMGTSGRLSSYNEQFF.

The chain has TRBV29-1 and TRBJ2-7; 8 bases are a match to TRBD1. CDR1 SQVTM and CDR2 ANQGSEA come from the germline V gene. J lost 6 bases, V lost 6 bases, and 16 bases had no gene match. This CDR3 is built from 15 residues. The CDR3 is CSVEEPTGARPEQYF. The CDR3 DNA reads as TGCAGCGTCGAGGAACCGACAGGGGCAAGGCCCGAGCAGTACTTC.

This chain connects TRBV28 to TRBJ1-1; 8 bases align to TRBD1. The CDR3 spans 16 residues. J gave up 4 bases and V 5 bases, and 12 bases lay outside the gene matches. From germline, CDR1 is MDHEN and CDR2 SYDVKM. CDR3 in amino acids: CASSTYGQGAATEAFF. The CDR3 nucleotides read TGTGCCAGCAGTACCTATGGACAGGGAGCGGCCACTGAAGCTTTCTTT. Together with reference TRBV28 and TRBJ1-1, the CDR3 gives the full variable domain: DVKVTQSSRYLVKRTGEKVFLECVQDMDHENMFWYRQDPGLGLRLIYFSYDVKMKEKGDIPEGYSVSREKKERFSLILESASTNQTSMYLCASSTYGQGAATEAFFGQGTRLTVV.

The V and J genes are TRBV4-1 and TRBJ1-2; possibly TRBD1 for D (6 bases). V gave up 6 bases and J gave up 4 bases, with 18 bases separating them. Germline-derived CDR1 and CDR2 are MGHRA and YSYEKL. The CDR3 length is 15 residues. The CDR3 sequence: CASRTHARQAYGYTF. Here the CDR3 DNA reads TGCGCCAGCAGAACCCACGCCCGACAGGCCTATGGCTACACCTTC.

This clone was observed a few times. This chain links TRBV19 with TRBJ1-1, with 8 positions matching TRBD1. The CDR3 totals 14 residues. V lost 5 bases to trimming and J lost 5 bases; unmatched junction nucleotides: 7. Germline CDR1 is LNHDA and CDR2 is SQIVND (reference sequence). The CDR3 coding sequence is TGTGCCAGTAGTGCCTACAGGGGGGGGACTGAAGCTTTCTTT. Residues: CASSAYRGGTEAFF.

This clone was detected only once. The genes are TRBV6-6 and TRBJ2-7, with 8 nucleotides matching TRBD1. The CDR3 contains 15 residues. Germline V gene data show CDR1 as MNHNY and CDR2 as SVGAGI (reference sequence). The junction had 10 bases not matched to a gene; V was cut back by 6 bases and J by 3 bases. CDR3 loop: CASSSSGTGYYEQYF. In DNA, the CDR3 is TGTGCCAGCAGCTCCTCCGGGACAGGATACTACGAGCAGTACTTC.

This clone was counted between two and nine times. The chain recombines TRBV28 with TRBJ2-1; 8 nucleotides align to TRBD1. The CDR3 is made up of 15 amino acids. The V gene end was trimmed by 8 bases and the J gene end by 5 bases; junction bases not matched to a gene: 11. CDR1 and CDR2 (germline): MDHEN, SYDVKM. The CDR3 bases are TGTGCCAGCCATTTCCGGGGACAGGTTAACAATGAGCAGTTCTTC. Its translation is CASHFRGQVNNEQFF.

This sequence joins TRBV18 and TRBJ1-1, with unresolved D. Germline CDR1 reads KGHSH; CDR2 reads LQKENI. Trimming pared 2 bases from V and 1 base from J, leaving 11 bases between. This CDR3 contains 15 residues. CDR3 loop: CASSPSTLENTEAFF. As DNA, the CDR3 is TGTGCCAGCTCACCATCCACCCTTGAGAACACTGAAGCTTTCTTT.

The chain joins TRBV11-2 to TRBJ2-1; D is undetermined. Germline CDR1 is SGHAT and CDR2 is FQNNGV. The CDR3 runs to 13 residues. The ends were cut back, 6 bases at V and 4 bases at J, with 10 bases in the middle. The CDR3 DNA is TGTGCCAGCAGTTCCTCTCGATACAATGAGCAGTTCTTC. Amino acids: CASSSSRYNEQFF.

This chain joins TRBV7-3 and TRBJ1-1; no clear D gene. V lost 7 bases, J lost 1 base, and 10 bases lay in between. This CDR3 region has 13 residues. Germline loops: CDR1 SGHTA, CDR2 FQGTGA. As DNA, the CDR3 is TGTGCCAGCACCTCATTCGGGAACACTGAAGCTTTCTTT. This sequence encodes CASTSFGNTEAFF.